The present T cell receptor (beta chain) was sequenced within a study of T cells after yellow fever vaccination. The germline V gene has CDR1 MNHEY and CDR2 SVGEGT. This CDR3 is built from 12 residues. The germline V and J ends were trimmed by 7 bases and 4 bases, with 11 bases remaining between them. Judged by abundance, this clonotype is medium-sized. TCRdb redid the calling of the 5' RACE reads with MiXCR, one entry per CDR3 protein. The sample has thousands of distinct CDR3 sequences, about 6.5% seen once. The rearrangement links TRBV6-2 or TRBV6-3 to TRBJ2-7; either TRBD1 or TRBD2 may supply D (6 bases each). The sequence came from a man between 18 and 35 years old who received the YFV17D yellow fever vaccine. The material sequenced was PBMCs, either bulk or a sorted T-cell subset (CD4+, CD8+, memory, or dextramer-sorted; not recorded which), taken roughly 15 days after the first yellow fever vaccination. The CDR3 here is CASIGGEYEQYF. CDR3 DNA sequence: TGTGCCAGCATCGGGGGCGAATACGAGCAGTACTTC.